The clone carrying this TCR beta chain appeared a few times. The entry originates in a study of OX40 agonist ivuxolimab in advanced cancers. About the research overall: Ivuxolimab was administered intravenously to patients at 0.01 to 10 mg/kg every 2 weeks.

Blood specimens came from baseline, cycle 4 day 1, and cycle 7 day 1. The table came from immunoSEQ multiplex PCR; TCRdb's copy has only in-frame clones and leaves some out. The sample holds around 54,000 clones; 90% to 95% are singletons and the top ten take 10% to 15%. The sequence derives from an adult with an advanced solid tumor such as melanoma, head and neck, liver or kidney cancer. The sequencing here drew on CD4+ or CD8+ T cells sorted from blood, taken in a trial of the OX40 agonist ivuxolimab.

The CDR3 nucleotides are TGTGCCAGCAGCAACGGGGGGTATCGAGGCTACACCTTC. Amino acids: CASSNGGYRGYTF. The chain couples TRBV5-4 to TRBJ1-2; TRBD1 is a possible D gene (5 bases). The V gene's germline CDR1 is SGHNT and CDR2 YYREEE (reference sequence). The CDR3 contains 13 residues. V shed 4 bases and J shed 8 bases, with 15 bases lying between them.